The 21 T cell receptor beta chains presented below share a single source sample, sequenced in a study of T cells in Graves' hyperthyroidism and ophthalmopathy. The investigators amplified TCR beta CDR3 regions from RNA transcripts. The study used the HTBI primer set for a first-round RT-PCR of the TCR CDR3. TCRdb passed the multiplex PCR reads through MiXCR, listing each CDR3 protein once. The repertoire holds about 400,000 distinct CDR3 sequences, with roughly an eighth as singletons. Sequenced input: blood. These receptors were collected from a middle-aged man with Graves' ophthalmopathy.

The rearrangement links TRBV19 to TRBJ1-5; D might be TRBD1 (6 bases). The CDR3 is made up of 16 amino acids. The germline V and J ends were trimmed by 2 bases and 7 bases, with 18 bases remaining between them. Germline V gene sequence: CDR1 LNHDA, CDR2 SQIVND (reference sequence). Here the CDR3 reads CASSISRGRTEQPQHF. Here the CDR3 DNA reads TGTGCCAGTAGTATATCAAGGGGTCGGACAGAACAGCCCCAGCATTTT.

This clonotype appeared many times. CDR3: CASSLHRLNTQETQYF. The CDR3 coding sequence is TGTGCCAGCAGCTTGCACAGGCTCAACACCCAAGAGACCCAGTACTTC. The chain carries TRBV5-5 and TRBJ2-5, with TRBD1 as a possible D gene (5 bases). The length of the CDR3 is 16 residues. V was pared by 1 base and J by 1 base, with 14 bases between. Germline CDR1 reads SGHKS; CDR2 reads YYEKEE (reference sequence). Full variable domain (rest looked up from reference TRBV5-5 and TRBJ2-5): DAGVTQSPTHLIKTRGQQVTLRCSPISGHKSVSWYQQVLGQGPQFIFQYYEKEERGRGNFPDRFSARQFPNYSSELNVNALLLGDSALYLCASSLHRLNTQETQYFGPGTRLLVL.

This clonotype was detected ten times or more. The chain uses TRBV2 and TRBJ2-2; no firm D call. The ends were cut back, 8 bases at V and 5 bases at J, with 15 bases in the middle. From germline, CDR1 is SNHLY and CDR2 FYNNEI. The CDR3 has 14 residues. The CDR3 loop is CASVSFGSTGELFF. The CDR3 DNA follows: TGTGCCAGCGTTTCCTTTGGATCTACCGGGGAGCTGTTTTTT.

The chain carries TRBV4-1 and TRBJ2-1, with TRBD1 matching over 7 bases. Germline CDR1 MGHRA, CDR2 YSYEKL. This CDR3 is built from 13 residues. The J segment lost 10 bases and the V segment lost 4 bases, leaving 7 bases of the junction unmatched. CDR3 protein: CASSPTGTEEQFF. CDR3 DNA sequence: TGCGCCAGCAGCCCCACTGGGACAGAAGAGCAGTTCTTC.

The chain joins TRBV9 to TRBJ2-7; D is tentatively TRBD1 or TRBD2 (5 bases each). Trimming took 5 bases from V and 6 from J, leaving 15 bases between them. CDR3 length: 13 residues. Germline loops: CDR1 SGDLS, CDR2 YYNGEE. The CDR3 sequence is CASRGRLQAEQYF. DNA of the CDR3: TGTGCCAGCAGGGGACGTTTACAAGCCGAGCAGTACTTC.

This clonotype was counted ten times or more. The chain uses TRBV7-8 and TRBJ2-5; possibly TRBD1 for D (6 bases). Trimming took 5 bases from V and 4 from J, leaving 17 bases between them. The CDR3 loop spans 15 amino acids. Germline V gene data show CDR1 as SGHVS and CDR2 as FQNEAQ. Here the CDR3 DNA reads TGTGCCAGCAGCCCCTCAGGGGTGGTGGTAGAGACCCAGTACTTC. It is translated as CASSPSGVVVETQYF.

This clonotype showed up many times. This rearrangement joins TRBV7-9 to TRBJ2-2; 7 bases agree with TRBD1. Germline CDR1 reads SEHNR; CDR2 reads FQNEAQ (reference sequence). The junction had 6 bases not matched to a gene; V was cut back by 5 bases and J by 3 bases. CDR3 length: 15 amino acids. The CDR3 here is CASSRRQGDTGELFF. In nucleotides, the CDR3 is TGTGCCAGCAGCCGCAGACAGGGTGACACCGGGGAGCTGTTTTTT.

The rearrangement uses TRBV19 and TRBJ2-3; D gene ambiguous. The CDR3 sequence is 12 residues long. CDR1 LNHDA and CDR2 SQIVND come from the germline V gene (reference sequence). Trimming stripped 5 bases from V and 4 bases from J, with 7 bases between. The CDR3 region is CASSSTADTQYF. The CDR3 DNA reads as TGTGCCAGTAGTTCTACAGCAGATACGCAGTATTTT.

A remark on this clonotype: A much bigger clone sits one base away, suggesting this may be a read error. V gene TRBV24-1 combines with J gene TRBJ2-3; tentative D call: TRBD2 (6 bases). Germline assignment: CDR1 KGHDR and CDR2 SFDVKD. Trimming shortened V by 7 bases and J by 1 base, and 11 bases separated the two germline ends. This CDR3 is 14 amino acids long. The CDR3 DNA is TGTGCCACCAGGGGCGGGACTGGCACAGATACGCAGTATTTT. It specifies CATRGGTGTDTQYF.

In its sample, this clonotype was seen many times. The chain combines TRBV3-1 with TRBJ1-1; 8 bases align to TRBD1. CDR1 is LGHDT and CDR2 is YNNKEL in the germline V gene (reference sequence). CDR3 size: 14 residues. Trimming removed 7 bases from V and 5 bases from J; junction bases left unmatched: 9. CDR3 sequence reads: CASTSRDRLTEAFF. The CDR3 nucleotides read TGTGCCAGCACCTCCCGGGACAGGCTAACTGAAGCTTTCTTT. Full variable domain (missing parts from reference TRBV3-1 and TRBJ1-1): DTAVSQTPKYLVTQMGNDKSIKCEQNLGHDTMYWYKQDSKKFLKIMFSYNNKELIINETVPNRFSPKSPDKAHLNLHINSLELGDSAVYFCASTSRDRLTEAFFGQGTRLTVV.

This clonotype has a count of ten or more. The CDR3 DNA follows: TGCGCCAGCAGCTATCGACAGGCAGATACGCAGTATTTT. Its translation is CASSYRQADTQYF. The V call is TRBV5-1, the J call TRBJ2-3, with D possibly TRBD1 on 6 matching bases. Deletions cut 3 bases from V and 4 bases from J, with 9 bases between. CDR3 length: 13 residues. CDR1 and CDR2 from the germline V gene are SGHRS and YFSETQ.

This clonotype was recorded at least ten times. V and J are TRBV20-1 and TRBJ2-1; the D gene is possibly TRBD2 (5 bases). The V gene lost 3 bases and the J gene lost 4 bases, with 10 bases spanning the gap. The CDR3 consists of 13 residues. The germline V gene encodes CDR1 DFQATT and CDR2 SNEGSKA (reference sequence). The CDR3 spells CSARRAQYNEQFF. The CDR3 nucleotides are TGCAGTGCTAGGAGGGCTCAGTACAATGAGCAGTTCTTC.

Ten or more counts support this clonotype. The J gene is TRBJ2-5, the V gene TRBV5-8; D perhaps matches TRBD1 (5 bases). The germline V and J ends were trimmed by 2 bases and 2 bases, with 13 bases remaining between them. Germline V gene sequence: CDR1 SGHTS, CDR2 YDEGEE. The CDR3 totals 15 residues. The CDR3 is CASSLGSRQQETQYF. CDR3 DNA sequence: TGTGCCAGCAGCTTAGGGTCGAGACAGCAAGAGACCCAGTACTTC.

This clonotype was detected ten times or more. The CDR3 DNA follows: TGTGCCAGCAGCAGGGGACAGGGGCCGCAAGAGACCCAGTACTTC. It is translated as CASSRGQGPQETQYF. The chain joins TRBV11-2 to TRBJ2-5, with 10 positions matching TRBD1. The CDR3 spans 15 residues. Losses at the gene ends were 5 bases for V and 2 bases for J; bases not matched to a gene: 5. Germline CDR1 reads SGHAT; CDR2 reads FQNNGV.

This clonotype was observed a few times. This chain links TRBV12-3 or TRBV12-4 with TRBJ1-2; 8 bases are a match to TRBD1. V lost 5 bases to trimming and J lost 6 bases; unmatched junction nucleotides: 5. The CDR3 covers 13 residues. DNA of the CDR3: TGTGCCAGCAGTGCCCGACAGGGGAATGGCTACACCTTC. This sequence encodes CASSARQGNGYTF.

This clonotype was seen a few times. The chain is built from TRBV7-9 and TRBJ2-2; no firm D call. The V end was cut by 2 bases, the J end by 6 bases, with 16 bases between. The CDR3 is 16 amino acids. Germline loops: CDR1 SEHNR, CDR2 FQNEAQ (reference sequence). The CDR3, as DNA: TGTGCCAGCAGCTTATCGGCAGGAGCCCTACCCGGGGAGCTGTTTTTT. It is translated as CASSLSAGALPGELFF.

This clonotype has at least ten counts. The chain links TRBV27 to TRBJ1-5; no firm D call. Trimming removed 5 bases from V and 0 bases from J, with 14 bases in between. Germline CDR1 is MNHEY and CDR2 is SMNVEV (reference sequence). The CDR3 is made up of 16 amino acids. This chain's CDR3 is CASSIRRNYSNQPQHF. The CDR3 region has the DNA TGTGCCAGCAGTATACGACGGAATTATAGCAATCAGCCCCAGCATTTT.

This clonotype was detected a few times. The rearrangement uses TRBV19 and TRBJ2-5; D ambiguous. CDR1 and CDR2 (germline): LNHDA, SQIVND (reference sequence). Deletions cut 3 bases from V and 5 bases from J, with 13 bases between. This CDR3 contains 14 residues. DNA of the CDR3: TGTGCCAGTAGTATGCCAGCCCAGGTGGAGACCCAGTACTTC. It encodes CASSMPAQVETQYF.

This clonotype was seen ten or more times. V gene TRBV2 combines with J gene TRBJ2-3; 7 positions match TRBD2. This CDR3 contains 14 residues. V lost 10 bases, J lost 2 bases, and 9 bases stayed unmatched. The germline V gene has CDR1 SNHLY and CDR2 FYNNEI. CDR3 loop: CATTLAENTDTQYF. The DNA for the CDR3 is TGTGCCACTACCCTAGCGGAGAACACAGATACGCAGTATTTT.

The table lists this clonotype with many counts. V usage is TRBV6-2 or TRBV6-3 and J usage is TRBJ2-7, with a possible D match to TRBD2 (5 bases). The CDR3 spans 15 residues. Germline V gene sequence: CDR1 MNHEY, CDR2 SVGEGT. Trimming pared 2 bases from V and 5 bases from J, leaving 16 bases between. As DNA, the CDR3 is TGTGCCAGCAGTTACGACGTGGCTAGCCTTCACGAGCAGTACTTC. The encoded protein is CASSYDVASLHEQYF.

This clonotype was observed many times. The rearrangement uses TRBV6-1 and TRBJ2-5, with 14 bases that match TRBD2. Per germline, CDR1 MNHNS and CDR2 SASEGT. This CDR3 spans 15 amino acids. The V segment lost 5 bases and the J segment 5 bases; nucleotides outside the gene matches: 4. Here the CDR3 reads CASSRGLAGVETQYF. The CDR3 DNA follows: TGTGCCAGCAGTAGGGGACTAGCGGGAGTGGAGACCCAGTACTTC.